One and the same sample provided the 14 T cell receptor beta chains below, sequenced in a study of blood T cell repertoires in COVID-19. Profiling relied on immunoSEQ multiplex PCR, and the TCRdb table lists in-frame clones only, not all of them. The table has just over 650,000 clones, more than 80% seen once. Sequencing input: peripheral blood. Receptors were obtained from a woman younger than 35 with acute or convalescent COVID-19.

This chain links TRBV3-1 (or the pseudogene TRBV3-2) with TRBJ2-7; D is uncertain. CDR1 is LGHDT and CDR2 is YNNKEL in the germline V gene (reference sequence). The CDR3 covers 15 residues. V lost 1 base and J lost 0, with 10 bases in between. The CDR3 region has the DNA TGTGCCAGCAGCCAAGGGCCCAGGCCCTCCTACGAGCAGTACTTC. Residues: CASSQGPRPSYEQYF.

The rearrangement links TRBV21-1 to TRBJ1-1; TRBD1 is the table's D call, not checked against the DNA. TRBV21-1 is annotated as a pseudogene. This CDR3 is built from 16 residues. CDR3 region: CASSKADRSGWTEAFF. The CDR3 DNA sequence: TGTGCCAGCAGCAAAGCTGACAGGAGTGGTTGGACTGAAGCTTTCTTT.

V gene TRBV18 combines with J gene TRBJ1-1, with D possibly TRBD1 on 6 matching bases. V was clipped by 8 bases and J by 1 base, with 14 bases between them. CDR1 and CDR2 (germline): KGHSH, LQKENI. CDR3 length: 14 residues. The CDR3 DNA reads TGTGCCAGCCTAAGGGGGAACTCGAACACTGAAGCTTTCTTT. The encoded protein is CASLRGNSNTEAFF.

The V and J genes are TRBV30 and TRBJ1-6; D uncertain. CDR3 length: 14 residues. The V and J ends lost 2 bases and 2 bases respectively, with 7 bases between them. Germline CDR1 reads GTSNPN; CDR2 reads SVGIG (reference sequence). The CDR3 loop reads CAWSSTTYNSPLHF. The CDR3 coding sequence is TGTGCCTGGAGTAGCACGACCTATAATTCACCCCTCCACTTT.

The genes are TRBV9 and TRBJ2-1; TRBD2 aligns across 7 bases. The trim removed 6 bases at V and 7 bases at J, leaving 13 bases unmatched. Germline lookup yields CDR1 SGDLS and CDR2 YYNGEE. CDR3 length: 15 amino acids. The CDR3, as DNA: TGTGCCAGCACCACTGGGGGGGGTATAGGGAATGAGCAGTTCTTC. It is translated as CASTTGGGIGNEQFF.

CDR3 coding DNA: TGTGCCAGCAGCTCCGGGACAGGGGGCGTCTACGAGCAGTACTTC. It specifies CASSSGTGGVYEQYF. This chain links TRBV5-4 with TRBJ2-7; 12 bases map to TRBD1. This CDR3 comprises 15 residues. The J segment lost 3 bases and the V segment lost 3 bases, leaving 4 bases of the junction unmatched. Germline V gene sequence: CDR1 SGHNT, CDR2 YYREEE (reference sequence).

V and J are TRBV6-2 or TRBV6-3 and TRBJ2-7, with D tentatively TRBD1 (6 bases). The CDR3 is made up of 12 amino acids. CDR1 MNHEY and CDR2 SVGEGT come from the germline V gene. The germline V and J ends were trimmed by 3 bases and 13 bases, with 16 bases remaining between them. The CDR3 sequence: CASSYNVGTPYF. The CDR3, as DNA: TGTGCCAGCAGTTATAACGTCGGGACACCTTACTTC.

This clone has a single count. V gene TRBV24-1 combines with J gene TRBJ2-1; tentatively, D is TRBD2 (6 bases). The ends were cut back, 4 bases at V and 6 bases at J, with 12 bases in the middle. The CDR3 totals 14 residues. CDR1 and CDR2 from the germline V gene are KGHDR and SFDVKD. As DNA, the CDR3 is TGTGCCACCAGTGAGGGGGGTACCTCCAATGAGCAGTTCTTC. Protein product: CATSEGGTSNEQFF.

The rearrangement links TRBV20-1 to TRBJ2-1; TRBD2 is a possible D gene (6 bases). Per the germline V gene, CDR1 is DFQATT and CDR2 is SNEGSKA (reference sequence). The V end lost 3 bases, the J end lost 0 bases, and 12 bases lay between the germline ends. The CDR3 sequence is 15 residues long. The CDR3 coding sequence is TGCAGTGCTAGTCTAGCGTCTAGCTCCTACAATGAGCAGTTCTTC. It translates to CSASLASSSYNEQFF.

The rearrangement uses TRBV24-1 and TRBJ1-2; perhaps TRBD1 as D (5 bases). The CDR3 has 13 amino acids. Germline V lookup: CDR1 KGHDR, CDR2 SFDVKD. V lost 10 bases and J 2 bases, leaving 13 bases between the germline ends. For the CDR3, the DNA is TGTGCCACGGAGGGGCCCACCAACTATGGCTACACCTTC. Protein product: CATEGPTNYGYTF.

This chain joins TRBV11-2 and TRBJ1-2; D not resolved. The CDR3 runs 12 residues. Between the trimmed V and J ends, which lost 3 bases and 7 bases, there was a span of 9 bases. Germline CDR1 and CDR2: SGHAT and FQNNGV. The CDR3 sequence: CASSFYTTGYTF. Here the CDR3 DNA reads TGTGCCAGCAGCTTTTACACTACTGGCTACACCTTC.

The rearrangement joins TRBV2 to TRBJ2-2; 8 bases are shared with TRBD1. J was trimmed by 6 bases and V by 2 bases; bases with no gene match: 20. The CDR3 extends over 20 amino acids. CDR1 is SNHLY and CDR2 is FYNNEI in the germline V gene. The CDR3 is CASSESEVDRVGSDSGELFF. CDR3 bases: TGTGCCAGCAGTGAATCCGAGGTGGACAGGGTCGGGTCTGACTCCGGGGAGCTGTTTTTT.

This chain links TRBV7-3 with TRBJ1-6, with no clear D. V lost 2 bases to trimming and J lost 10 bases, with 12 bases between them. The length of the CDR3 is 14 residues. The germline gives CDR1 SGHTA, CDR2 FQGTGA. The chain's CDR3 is CASSLEGGMSPLHF. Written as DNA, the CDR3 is TGTGCCAGCAGCTTAGAAGGCGGTATGTCACCCCTCCACTTT.

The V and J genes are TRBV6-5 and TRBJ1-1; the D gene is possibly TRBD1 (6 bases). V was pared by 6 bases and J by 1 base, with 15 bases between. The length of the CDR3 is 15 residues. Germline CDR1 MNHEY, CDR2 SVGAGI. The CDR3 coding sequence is TGTGCCAGCAGCCTCACCGGGACACAGAACACTGAAGCTTTCTTT. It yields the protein CASSLTGTQNTEAFF.